This TCR beta chain derives from a study of identical twins' blood T cells. Donors were six healthy women in three monozygous twin pairs. This clonotype was recorded a few times. One entry per CDR3 protein results from TCRdb running MiXCR on the 5' RACE reads. The sample contains roughly 380,000 distinct CDR3 sequences, roughly 27% of which appear only once. The origin of this receptor is a woman between 18 and 50 years old in good health. Material: PBMCs.

CDR3 protein: CASSLSSSGRGEQFF. CDR3 bases: TGTGCCAGCAGTTTATCGTCCTCAGGAAGAGGTGAGCAGTTCTTC. The chain recombines TRBV27 with TRBJ2-1; no reliable D call. Germline V lookup: CDR1 MNHEY, CDR2 SMNVEV (reference sequence). Trimming removed 0 bases from V and 9 bases from J, with 15 bases in between. This CDR3 has 15 amino acids.